One sample yielded the 13 T cell receptor beta chains listed below, sequenced in a study of T cells in Graves' hyperthyroidism and ophthalmopathy. What was amplified from RNA transcripts were TCR beta CDR3 regions. An initial round of RT-PCR targeting the TCR CDR3 relied on the HTBI primer set. TCRdb re-called the multiplex PCR reads with MiXCR, one entry per CDR3 protein. The sample holds around 600,000 distinct CDR3 sequences, approximately 14% seen once. The sequenced material came from blood. Receptors originate from a woman aged 25 to 39 with Graves' hyperthyroidism.

The V call is TRBV6-1, the J call TRBJ2-3; perhaps TRBD2 as D (7 bases). CDR3 size: 15 residues. V was trimmed by 7 bases and J by 1 base, leaving 15 bases between them. Germline CDR1 and CDR2: MNHNS and SASEGT. The CDR3 reads CASKRGGEGTDTQYF. The CDR3 bases are TGTGCCAGCAAAAGAGGGGGGGAGGGCACAGATACGCAGTATTTT.

This clonotype was counted only a few times. This rearrangement joins TRBV7-6 to TRBJ1-1; D gene uncertain. CDR3 length: 15 amino acids. V lost 3 bases and J 7 bases, leaving 18 bases between the germline ends. Germline values: CDR1 SGHVS, CDR2 FNYEAQ. Written as DNA, the CDR3 is TGTGCCAGCAGCTTCTTTCTGGAGGAGGCCCTTGAAGCTTTCTTT. This gives the protein CASSFFLEEALEAFF.

This clonotype came up a few times. This rearrangement joins TRBV5-1 to TRBJ2-7, with 9 bases matching TRBD1. Germline V gives CDR1 SGHRS, CDR2 YFSETQ. There are 16 residues in the CDR3. Trimming cost V 0 bases and J 0 bases; bases outside gene matches: 4. The CDR3 region is CASSLGDREGSYEQYF. The CDR3 nucleotides are TGCGCCAGCAGCTTGGGGGACAGGGAAGGCTCCTACGAGCAGTACTTC.

The chain carries TRBV4-1 and TRBJ2-7; 7 bases match TRBD1. The germline CDR1 and CDR2 sequences are MGHRA and YSYEKL. The CDR3 extends over 16 amino acids. The trim removed 4 bases at V and 2 bases at J, leaving 11 bases unmatched. CDR3 residues: CASSRDLWGQTYEQYF. For the CDR3, the DNA is TGCGCCAGCAGCCGAGATCTTTGGGGACAGACCTACGAGCAGTACTTC.

V and J are TRBV7-2 and TRBJ2-1; D uncertain. V lost 2 bases and J lost 3, with 11 bases in between. Per the germline V gene, CDR1 is SGHTA and CDR2 is FQGNSA. This CDR3 comprises 15 residues. CDR3 protein: CASSLRAIGYNEQFF. CDR3 in DNA: TGTGCCAGCAGCTTACGGGCTATCGGCTACAATGAGCAGTTCTTC.

This clonotype was observed a handful of times. This chain links TRBV7-9 with TRBJ2-2; 13 nucleotides match TRBD2. Germline CDR1 SEHNR, CDR2 FQNEAQ (reference sequence). The junction had 3 bases not matched to a gene; V was cut back by 4 bases and J by 7 bases. This CDR3 has 15 amino acids. As DNA, the CDR3 is TGTGCCAGCAGCTCAGGGACTAGCGGGAACGGGGAGCTGTTTTTT. Residues: CASSSGTSGNGELFF.

About this clonotype: Being one base from a much bigger clone, this may be a read error. This chain links TRBV9 with TRBJ2-7, with D possibly TRBD1 on 5 matching bases. Matching the DNA end better, TRBJ2-1 makes the J call doubtful. The CDR3 has 12 residues. CDR1 and CDR2 from the germline V gene are SGDLS and YYNGEE. CDR3 DNA: TGTGCCAGCGGGGCGACCTCCTACGAGCAGTTCTTC. This sequence encodes CASGATSYEQFF.

The chain uses TRBV29-1 and TRBJ1-5; 10 bases map to TRBD1. CDR3 size: 14 residues. Germline V CDR1 and CDR2: SQVTM, ANQGSEA. The junction had 5 bases not matched to a gene; V was cut back by 4 bases and J by 5 bases. CDR3 coding DNA: TGCAGCGTTGCCGGGACAGGGGTCGATCAGCCCCAGCATTTT. Translation: CSVAGTGVDQPQHF.

This clonotype was detected only a few times. CDR3: CASSLSGQGRYEQYF. The CDR3 DNA follows: TGTGCCAGCAGTTTATCGGGACAGGGTAGGTACGAGCAGTACTTC. The rearrangement joins TRBV27 to TRBJ2-7; TRBD1 matches 9 bases. Trimming removed 0 bases from V and 4 bases from J; junction bases left unmatched: 4. The germline gives CDR1 MNHEY, CDR2 SMNVEV (reference sequence). This CDR3 comprises 15 residues.

This clonotype was observed many times. The chain is built from TRBV3-1 and TRBJ1-1; a weak D match, TRBD1 (5 bases). Germline CDR1 reads LGHDT; CDR2 reads YNNKEL (reference sequence). This CDR3 is 15 amino acids long. V was pared by 3 bases and J by 3 bases, with 14 bases between. The CDR3 sequence: CASSHWGVGDTEAFF. CDR3 sequence (DNA): TGTGCCAGCAGCCATTGGGGGGTGGGGGACACTGAAGCTTTCTTT.

This clonotype was detected many times. The chain carries TRBV10-3 and TRBJ1-1; D is possibly TRBD1 (5 bases). Trimming cost V 4 bases and J 0 bases, with 9 bases left between them. The CDR3 sequence is 14 residues long. Germline V CDR1 and CDR2: ENHRY, SYGVKD. The CDR3 nucleotides are TGTGCCATCAGTGGCGGGGGGGTGAACACTGAAGCTTTCTTT. This gives the protein CAISGGGVNTEAFF.

J is TRBJ2-6 and V is TRBV29-1; D might be TRBD1 or TRBD2, each matching 5 bases. CDR1 is SQVTM and CDR2 is ANQGSEA in the germline V gene. V was shortened by 0 bases and J by 3 bases, with 12 bases between the two germline ends. The CDR3 consists of 16 residues. CDR3 bases: TGCAGCGTTGAAGATTGGGGGTCTGGTGGGGCCAACGTCCTGACTTTC. The encoded protein is CSVEDWGSGGANVLTF.

In this sample, this clonotype turned up many times. V gene TRBV3-1 combines with J gene TRBJ2-7; D gene uncertain. This CDR3 comprises 14 residues. Trimming cost V 0 bases and J 7 bases, with 13 bases left between them. Germline V gene sequence: CDR1 LGHDT, CDR2 YNNKEL (reference sequence). This CDR3 is CASSQDLVLNEQYF. CDR3 sequence (DNA): TGTGCCAGCAGCCAAGATTTAGTCCTTAATGAGCAGTACTTC.